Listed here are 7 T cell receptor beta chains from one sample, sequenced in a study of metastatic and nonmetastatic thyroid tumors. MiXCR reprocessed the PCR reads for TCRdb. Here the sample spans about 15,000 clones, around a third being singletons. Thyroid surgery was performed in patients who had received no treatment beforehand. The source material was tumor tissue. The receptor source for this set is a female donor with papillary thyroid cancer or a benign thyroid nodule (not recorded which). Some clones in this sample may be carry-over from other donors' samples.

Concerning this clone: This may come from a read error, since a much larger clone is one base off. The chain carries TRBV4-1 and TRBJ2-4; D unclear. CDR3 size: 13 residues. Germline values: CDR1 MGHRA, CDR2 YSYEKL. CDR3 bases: TGCGCCATCAGCCAAGATCCCTCGCCCATTCAGTACTTC. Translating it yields CAISQDPSPIQYF.

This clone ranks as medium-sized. This CDR3 reads CASSPPGQGRGEQYF. DNA of the CDR3: TGTGCCAGTAGCCCTCCGGGACAGGGACGTGGGGAGCAGTACTTC. The chain has TRBV19 and TRBJ2-7; 9 positions match TRBD1. This CDR3 has 15 residues. From germline, CDR1 is LNHDA and CDR2 SQIVND (reference sequence). J lost 7 bases, V lost 6 bases, and 13 bases had no gene match.

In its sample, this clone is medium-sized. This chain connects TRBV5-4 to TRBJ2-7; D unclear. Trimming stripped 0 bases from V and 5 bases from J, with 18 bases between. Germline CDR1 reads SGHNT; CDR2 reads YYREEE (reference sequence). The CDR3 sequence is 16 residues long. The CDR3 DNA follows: TGTGCCAGCAGCTTGGGGGTGAGTAGCAACCGGAACGAGCAGTACTTC. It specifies CASSLGVSSNRNEQYF.

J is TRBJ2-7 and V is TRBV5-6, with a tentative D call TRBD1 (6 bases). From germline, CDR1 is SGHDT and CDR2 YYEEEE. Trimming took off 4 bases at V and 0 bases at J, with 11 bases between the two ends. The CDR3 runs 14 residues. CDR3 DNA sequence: TGTGCCAGCAGCGCTCCGGGACACTCCTACGAGCAGTACTTC. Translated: CASSAPGHSYEQYF.

In nucleotides, the CDR3 is TGCAGTGCTAGAGGCGACCACAGGGGGAAGTCCTACGAGCAGTACTTC. This translates into CSARGDHRGKSYEQYF. V usage is TRBV20-1 and J usage is TRBJ2-7, with 8 bases that match TRBD1. In germline, CDR1 is DFQATT, CDR2 SNEGSKA (reference sequence). CDR3 length: 16 residues. With 1 base clipped from V and 1 base from J, the junction kept 9 bases outside the gene matches.

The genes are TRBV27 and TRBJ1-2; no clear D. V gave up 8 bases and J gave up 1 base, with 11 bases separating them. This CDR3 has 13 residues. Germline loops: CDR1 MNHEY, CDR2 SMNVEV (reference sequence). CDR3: CASARRDNYGYTF. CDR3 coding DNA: TGTGCCAGCGCTCGACGGGATAACTATGGCTACACCTTC.

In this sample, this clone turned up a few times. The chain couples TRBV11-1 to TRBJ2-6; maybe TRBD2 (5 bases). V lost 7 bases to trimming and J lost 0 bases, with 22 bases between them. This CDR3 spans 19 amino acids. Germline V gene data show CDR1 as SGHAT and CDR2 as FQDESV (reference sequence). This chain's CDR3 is CASIPEGSVATSGANVLTF. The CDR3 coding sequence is TGTGCCAGCATCCCCGAGGGAAGCGTGGCGACCTCTGGGGCCAACGTCCTGACTTTC.